The 9 T cell receptor beta chains in this list originate from one sample, sequenced in a study of blood T cell repertoires in COVID-19. The method was immunoSEQ multiplex PCR; TCRdb's version includes in-frame clones alone and lacks a portion of them. The sample gives 150,000 to 200,000 clones, around nine tenths of which show up once; roughly 3.3% is in the top ten. The specimen sequenced was peripheral blood. The receptors were gathered from a man between 70 and 80 years old with acute or convalescent COVID-19.

This clone has just one count. The chain recombines TRBV7-6 with TRBJ1-1, with TRBD1 as a possible D gene (6 bases). Germline V gene data show CDR1 as SGHVS and CDR2 as FNYEAQ. The CDR3 is 13 residues long. The V and J ends lost 6 bases and 0 bases respectively, with 8 bases between them. The CDR3 region has the DNA TGTGCCAGCAGTCGACAGGTGAACACTGAAGCTTTCTTT. It codes for CASSRQVNTEAFF.

The chain links TRBV30 to TRBJ1-5; tentative D call: TRBD1 (5 bases). Germline V lookup: CDR1 GTSNPN, CDR2 SVGIG (reference sequence). V lost 3 bases to trimming and J lost 7 bases, with 13 bases between them. The CDR3 sequence is 13 residues long. CDR3 coding DNA: TGTGCCTGGAGCCCAACGTGGGGCCAGCCCCAGCATTTT. Amino acid sequence: CAWSPTWGQPQHF.

The chain combines TRBV28 with TRBJ2-4, with D perhaps TRBD1 (6 bases). V dropped 7 bases and J dropped 0 bases, with 16 bases sitting between them. This CDR3 has 16 residues. In germline, CDR1 is MDHEN, CDR2 SYDVKM. The CDR3 sequence is CASTAGTTLAKNIQYF. In DNA, the CDR3 is TGTGCCAGCACAGCCGGGACAACCCTAGCCAAAAACATTCAGTACTTC.

This chain joins TRBV28 and TRBJ1-4, with D unresolved. Germline loops: CDR1 MDHEN, CDR2 SYDVKM. V lost 2 bases and J 5 bases, leaving 9 bases between the germline ends. The CDR3 covers 14 residues. CDR3 DNA sequence: TGTGCCAGCAGTTTAACGGTTTTGAATGAAAAACTGTTTTTT. Residues: CASSLTVLNEKLFF.

The chain employs TRBV7-9 and TRBJ1-5, with a tentative D call TRBD1 (5 bases). The germline V gene encodes CDR1 SEHNR and CDR2 FQNEAQ (reference sequence). The CDR3 has 17 amino acids. Trimming removed 5 bases at V and 5 bases at J, with 22 bases between. For the CDR3, the DNA is TGTGCCAGCAGCCAAATCCAAAGTACAGGTGACTATCAGCCCCAGCATTTT. Protein: CASSQIQSTGDYQPQHF.

The rearrangement joins TRBV7-6 to TRBJ2-7; 10 bases fit TRBD1. V was pared by 5 bases and J by 5 bases, with 15 bases of the junction left unmatched. Germline V gene data show CDR1 as SGHVS and CDR2 as FNYEAQ. This CDR3 spans 17 amino acids. The CDR3 spells CASSTRYTGTGADEQYF. The CDR3 bases are TGTGCCAGCAGCACGAGATATACCGGGACAGGGGCTGACGAGCAGTACTTC.

The V and J genes are TRBV2 and TRBJ1-1; a weak D match, TRBD1 (6 bases). This CDR3 is 11 amino acids long. The V and J ends lost 11 bases and 2 bases respectively, with 9 bases between them. Germline V CDR1 and CDR2: SNHLY, FYNNEI. Written as DNA, the CDR3 is TGTGCCGAACAGGGAAACACTGAAGCTTTCTTT. Translated: CAEQGNTEAFF. Full variable domain (rest looked up from reference TRBV2 and TRBJ1-1): EPEVTQTPSHQVTQMGQEVILRCVPISNHLYFYWYRQILGQKVEFLVSFYNNEISEKSEIFDDQFSVERPDGSNFTLKIRSTKLEDSAMYFCAEQGNTEAFFGQGTRLTVV.

CDR3 in DNA: TGTGCCAGCAGCTTAGGCGGCTCCTATAATTCACCCCTCCACTTT. It yields the protein CASSLGGSYNSPLHF. The chain has TRBV7-9 and TRBJ1-6, with D unresolved. The CDR3 covers 15 residues. The V and J ends lost 1 base and 0 bases respectively, with 4 bases between them. Germline CDR1 is SEHNR and CDR2 is FQNEAQ (reference sequence).

On this clone: The same CDR3 can be traced to other DNA sequences in this sample. The chain joins TRBV10-1 to TRBJ2-7, with D unclear. The CDR3 is 13 amino acids. The V end lost 0 bases, the J end lost 4 bases, and 7 bases lay between the germline ends. The germline V gene encodes CDR1 WNHNN and CDR2 SYGVQD (reference sequence). Written as DNA, the CDR3 is TGCGCCAGCAGTGAGTCGGGCCCTTACGAGCAGTACTTC. It codes for CASSESGPYEQYF.